Below, one TCR beta chain is given with its context. Its cognate antigen is unknown. The CDR3 has 14 residues. Germline V gene sequence: CDR1 SGHTS, CDR2 YDEGEE. With V trimmed by 4 bases and J by 4 bases, 7 bases remained unmatched. Only in-frame clones appear in the TCRdb table, and some are missing; sequencing was by immunoSEQ multiplex PCR. This table holds some 170,000 clones, 85% to 95% found once. The data derive from a study of T cell responses to AZD1222 COVID-19 vaccine. Study-wide results and caveats: Scientists sampled the repertoires only once the peak T cell response had passed. The study found vaccine-associated CD4 TCRs spanning spike, dominant at 160-218 and 743-854. Among spike-specific TCRs, nearly half reportedly target unmutated variant regions.

The TCR sequence derives from an adult in good health. The sample was peripheral blood, taken on day 0 of AZD1222 vaccination. This sequence joins TRBV5-8 and TRBJ2-5; 7 bases line up with TRBD1. The CDR3 spells CASSPGQVLETQYF. The CDR3 DNA sequence: TGTGCCAGCAGCCCTGGACAGGTGTTAGAGACCCAGTACTTC.